This T cell receptor (beta chain) was identified during a study of blood T cell repertoires in COVID-19 (dated by TCRdb to the early 2020s). Background for the entire study: Samples from collaborators originated in the United States, Italy and Spain and spanned both the acute and convalescent phases of COVID-19. The material from the prospective study consisted of cDNA or gDNA derived from T cells, B-cell-depleted T cells, or PBMCs. The dataset comprised deeply sampled blood TCRbeta repertoires from subjects exposed to, actively infected with, or recovered from COVID-19. The repertoires were made available in a free public database intended to serve as a resource for research on the immune response to SARS-CoV-2. Samples came from the ongoing ImmuneRACE study (first 160 participants) plus 1,254 subjects from 6 global collaborators. A de-identified subject ID, COVID-19 status, age in years and sex were almost always included in the sample metadata. HLA class I and class II types, where available, came from metadata supplied by the sample provider rather than from assay-based typing.

TCRbeta CDR3 regions were amplified from genomic DNA using the immunoSEQ Assay, a bias-controlled multiplex PCR. Under the source paper's analysis protocol: Within the assay, amplification of reference gene primers was used to estimate how many nucleated cells each sample contained. To quantify the absolute abundance of each unique TCRbeta CDR3 rearrangement, sequence reads were collapsed and filtered. Productive Simpson clonality was computed per sample as the square root of Simpson's diversity index over productive rearrangements. Not all clones reach the TCRdb copy of this immuneACCESS table, which keeps in-frame sequences only. Checked studies attribute under half of the gap to unresolved V genes and leave the rest unexplained. V and J calls and clone size are those listed in that table; D and trimming were worked out from the DNA. The sample data list some 220,000 clones, and about 80% of these were observed just once. The top ten clones comprise about 3% of the sample.

The investigation overall reported the following: The amount of clinical and demographic metadata varied by source and participant and was provided uncurated.

Another Seattle source contributed samples from volunteer blood donors who had recovered from COVID-19. Collaborating institutions collected whole blood in K2EDTA tubes following their own protocols. For TCRbeta analysis, collaborators shipped samples as frozen whole blood, isolated PBMCs, or DNA extracted from either of those sample types. Per the germline V gene, KGHSH is the CDR1 and LQKENI is the CDR2. Inclusive of the bounding cysteine and phenylalanine, the CDR3 is 12 residues long. Kept here is only the CDR3 DNA, which spans 36 bases and is read in frame from base 1. As to this clone: The target of this receptor is not known. One junction end disagrees with the germline gene, perhaps due to a read error.

The TCR was taken from a woman aged 25 to 39 who had recovered from COVID-19. The rearranged segments are TRBV18 and TRBJ2-5; the D gene cannot be resolved reliably. The sequenced sample was peripheral blood. The DNA is as follows: TGTGCCAGCTCACCGAACCAGGAGACCCAGTACTTC. The encoded protein is CASSPNQETQYF.